This TCR beta chain came from a study of cytomegalovirus exposure and HLA in healthy donors. For the study at large: The roughly 120 validation repertoires, a later analysis reported, used the same platform as the roughly 650 repertoires from the first cohort.

About this clone itself: Its antigen is undetermined.

The study, taken as a whole, reports: Researchers counted around 180 TCR beta chains as cytomegalovirus-associated.

With 0 bases removed from V and 4 bases from J, the gap between germline ends came to 9 bases. The germline CDR1 and CDR2 sequences are SGHRS and YFSETQ. The CDR3 length is 14 residues. Only in-frame clones appear in the TCRdb table, and some are missing; sequencing was by immunoSEQ multiplex PCR. Among 200,000 or so clones, 65% to 90% were seen once, and the ten largest hold about an eighth. Sequenced: PBMCs. The TCR was taken from a woman in her 30s in good health and CMV-seropositive. V is TRBV5-1 and J is TRBJ2-3, with D perhaps TRBD1 (7 bases). CDR3 coding DNA: TGCGCCAGCAGCTTGGCCAGGGGGGCAGATACGCAGTATTTT. Translated: CASSLARGADTQYF.